This TCR beta chain is from a study of hypomethylating agent response in myelodysplastic syndrome (dated by TCRdb to the early 2020s). With respect to the entire study: Patients were treated with the hypomethylating agents azacitidine (about 75% of the 11) or decitabine (3 of 11). Among the myelodysplastic syndrome patients in the cohort, 8 to 10 were male and 2 were female. Response was defined as complete response or hematologic improvement, and patients who met neither criterion were classified as non-responders. Patients had a mean age of approximately 72 +/- 6.3 years, and a diploid cytogenetic profile was the most common. Complete response or hematologic improvement was achieved by six patients, and a few patients were classified as non-responders. The most frequent mutation was TET2, found in about 50% of the 11 patients. The study at large found these results: Possible recognition of novel MDS antigens by the shared GLIPH2 clusters was not confirmed, and experimental validation of that possible recognition is needed. Only 10 or so patients were analyzed, so the cohort was small. Richness, rarefaction diversity and clonality did not change significantly after hypomethylating agent treatment, across all patients or within response groups. Novel clonotypes appeared more often in responders, whereas non-responders had more contracted clonotypes after treatment. The healthy control donors were not matched in age to the MDS patients, and this mismatch could have affected the comparison between MDS and healthy donors.

The method behind the library was the immunoSEQ multiplex PCR assay. Survey resolution was used, with two replicates of approximately 200 ng each, totaling around 400 ng of DNA per sample. The hsTCRB kit detected rearranged TCRB sequences in genomic DNA using multiplex PCR primers targeting V and J genes. The first PCR used the QIAGEN Multiplex PCR Kit for approximately 33 cycles to amplify the CDR3 region. Sample barcodes and Illumina adapters were added to each replicate in a roughly 8-cycle second PCR. Pooled libraries were quantified using a QuantStudio 6 and the KAPA library quantification kit. Approximately 16 pM of pooled libraries was sequenced on an Illumina MiSeq using 156-cycle single-end reads plus a 15-cycle index read. As for the authors' bioinformatics: Of 168,753 unique clonotypes, more than 1.5% were flagged by VDJdb annotation as previously reported viral-epitope-specific. The immunoSEQ Data Assistant and immunoSEQ Analyzer turned the raw reads into TCRB repertoires that were normalized and annotated. Clonotypes were analyzed with the immunarch R package version 0.6.5 and BioAnalyzer. Before richness was estimated, every repertoire was downsampled to the clone count of the smallest repertoire. Clonotypes were categorized as expanded, contracted or novel by Fisher's exact tests, where a novel clonotype had zero frequency before treatment. Significantly changed CDR3 beta sequences were clustered with GLIPH2 using simulation_depth=1000 and kmer_min_depth=3, and CDR3s shorter than five residues were excluded. TCRdb holds this immuneACCESS table with in-frame rearrangements only. Some clones are missing; in checked studies, unresolved V genes explain under half, and the rest has no known cause. D and trimming were read from the DNA, whereas the V and J calls and clone size are those reported in that table. Within this sample are about 4,000 clones, with about 88% of them counted one time only. Around 12% of the sample is held by the ten biggest clonotypes.

Bulk bone marrow was analyzed without sorting T-cell subsets. Bone marrow from around ten myelodysplastic syndrome patients, collected before and after hypomethylating agent therapy, underwent immunosequencing of the TCR beta CDR3 regions. For longitudinal repertoire tracking, a baseline bone marrow plus two to three bone marrows at different post-treatment timepoints were contributed by each patient. Genomic DNA was isolated from whole bone marrow, and DNA quality was assessed with TapeStation, NanoDrop OneC and PicoGreen assays. As regards this clone: Its antigen is not yet known. No clone much larger than this one lies a single base away; base qualities are absent.

Counted from cysteine to phenylalanine, this CDR3 has 14 amino acids. The sequence is cut down to CDR3 DNA, 42 bases in frame from base 1. Via the germline V gene (reference sequence), CDR1 is LNHDA and CDR2 SQIVND. V and J lose 4 bases and 0 bases, and a span of 7 bases separates them. The sequence joins TRBV19 to TRBJ1-3; the D gene lacks a confident call. Sequenced material: bone marrow, taken before or after starting hypomethylating agent treatment for myelodysplastic syndrome (not recorded which). The receptor's source is a human donor with myelodysplastic syndrome. The sequence in DNA is TGTGCCAGTAGTAGGCAGGACTCTGGAAACACCATATATTTT. The translation is CASSRQDSGNTIYF.